The present T cell receptor beta chain was sequenced within a study of shared clonotypes between healthy human individuals. On this clone itself: No antigen is known for it.

In replicate PCRs of sorted subsets, roughly 190 ng DNA, roughly 31,000 T cell genomes, was used. Using immunoSEQ multiplex PCR, the repertoire was profiled, and TCRdb retains in-frame clones only, with some absent. The sample lists 2 million to 3 million clones, around nine tenths seen once, with roughly 0.14% in the top ten. Trimming cost V 2 bases and J 7 bases; bases outside gene matches: 8. Germline values: CDR1 KGHSH, CDR2 LQKENI. The CDR3 covers 15 residues. Broader study findings: Naive subsets, compared against memory subsets, generally had larger estimated richness values.

The sequence was obtained from a man aged 18 to 29 in good health. The sample comprised naive CD4+ T cells sorted from blood. Stated subset: CD45RA+ positively selected. The V call is TRBV18, the J call TRBJ2-7, with 10 bases matching TRBD2. This CDR3 is CASSPDPAGGKEQYF. The CDR3 DNA sequence: TGTGCCAGCTCACCAGATCCAGCGGGAGGGAAGGAGCAGTACTTC.